This T cell receptor (beta chain) was observed in a study of cytomegalovirus exposure and HLA in healthy donors (dated by TCRdb to between 2016 and 2019). Notes on the research overall: A later analysis indicated that the 130 or so validation repertoires were generated on the platform also employed for the 666 repertoires of the first cohort. Besides the first cohort of 666 subjects, a separate validation cohort made up of 120 different subjects was used. High-throughput TCR immunosequencing, statistical association of individual TCRs with disease status, and machine learning were combined to predict cytomegalovirus infection status. The study aimed to test whether signatures of past pathogen exposure could be identified by cataloging public T cell receptors. The full study reports these points: The study gave a list of some 150 TCR beta chains associated with cytomegalovirus. In vitro tests confirmed that a few of the cytomegalovirus-associated TCR beta chains recognize cytomegalovirus antigens. The validation cohort had no HLA typing available for a later analysis, so co-occurrence within that cohort was assessed over all 120 or so repertoires. In both the original and validation cohorts, the classifier was reported to diagnose cytomegalovirus status with high specificity and sensitivity. The authors suggested that the approach could potentially be extended to other disease states and immunological phenotypes. Across donors, most TCR sequences were observed very rarely, whereas some public TCRs were present in many individuals. In a later analysis, TCRs clustered in the first cohort were found to also tend to co-occur in the roughly 120 validation repertoires, with approximately 95% of cluster scores above 0.

Separate from the roughly 700-subject first cohort, the validation cohort of 95 to 150 subjects was the group to which the donors belonged. CDR1 and CDR2 are read off the germline V gene (reference sequence) as MNHNY and SVGAGI. V sheds 8 bases and J sheds 7 bases, leaving 12 bases between their ends. The CDR3, from cysteine to phenylalanine, totals 12 residues. Only CDR3 DNA is held: 36 bases, read in frame from base 1. Library preparation employed the immunoSEQ multiplex PCR assay. The original pipeline was this. A statistical classification framework was built for diagnosing cytomegalovirus status from the catalog of TCR beta chain sequences. TCRdb took over this immuneACCESS table, retaining in-frame rearrangements with V and J assigned. Such tables are incomplete; in checked studies, under half of the missing clones stem from an unresolved V gene, and the remainder is unexplained. The D gene and trimming were derived from the DNA, and the V and J assignments and clone size from that table. Here the sample has 100,000 to 150,000 clones; roughly 93% occur a single time. The ten top clones hold roughly 1.3% of the sample.

With respect to this clone: This clone's antigen is unknown. Base qualities were left out, and no much larger clone turns up one base away.

The sequencing input was PBMCs. The receptor was isolated from a woman aged 18-29 years in good health and CMV-seronegative. Recombination connected TRBV6-6 to TRBJ2-1; the D gene is possibly TRBD2, with 5 bases matching. In nucleotides, the sequence is TGTGCCAGCTTGAAGTCGGGGAATGAGCAGTTCTTC. Its amino acids are CASLKSGNEQFF.